This T cell receptor (beta chain) was documented in a study of shared clonotypes between healthy human individuals. On the study more broadly: Used for every donor were three CD4 naive, three CD4 memory, two CD8 naive and one CD8 memory plate. General study results and limits: Generation probabilities were higher for clonotypes shared across all four sorted-subset donors than for unshared ones.

CDR1 is SQVTM and CDR2 is ANQGSEA in the germline V gene. This CDR3 spans 12 amino acids. V gave up 8 bases and J gave up 1 base, with 8 bases separating them. Produced via immunoSEQ multiplex PCR; TCRdb's table is partial and in-frame only. The data show 550,000 to 850,000 clones, around 74% seen once. In the case of this clone: No antigen is known for it.

This rearrangement joins TRBV29-1 to TRBJ2-2; D remains unclear. Input material: memory CD4+ T cells sorted from blood. Subset here: CD45RA-negative fraction. The receptor was isolated from a woman in her twenties or thirties in good health. The CDR3 region has the DNA TGCAGCTCGTATTTGAACACCGGGGAGCTGTTTTTT. Protein: CSSYLNTGELFF.